Described below is a single T cell receptor beta chain sequence and its context. Its target is not known. The sample comes from a study of T cell responses to AZD1222 COVID-19 vaccine. Broader study findings: Within unmutated variant regions lay the reported targets of nearly half of spike-specific TCRs.

After removal of 5 bases from V and 6 bases from J, the junction contained 12 bases not matched to a gene. From germline, CDR1 is MDHEN and CDR2 SYDVKM. This CDR3 contains 15 residues. Libraries were prepared by immunoSEQ multiplex PCR; TCRdb keeps only in-frame clonotypes and omits some of them. Of some 130,000 clones listed, less than 95% are singletons. The starting material was peripheral blood, obtained on day 0 of AZD1222 vaccination. The J gene is TRBJ1-2, the V gene TRBV28; 7 nucleotides match TRBD1. The TCR comes from an adult in good health. The CDR3 sequence is CASSRTTDRANGYTF. In nucleotides, the CDR3 is TGTGCCAGCAGTCGAACAACCGACAGGGCTAATGGCTACACCTTC.